The source of this T cell receptor beta chain is a study of blood T cell repertoires in COVID-19. The method was immunoSEQ multiplex PCR; TCRdb's version includes in-frame clones alone and lacks a portion of them. The sample contains tens of thousands of clones, approximately 78% of which appear only once. The sequenced sample consisted of peripheral blood. This receptor was obtained from a man aged 50 or older with active or convalescent COVID-19.

The CDR3 DNA is TGCAGCGTAGGACAGGGCCCCAATCAGCCCCAGCATTTT. This codes for CSVGQGPNQPQHF. V usage is TRBV29-1 and J usage is TRBJ1-5; 8 positions match TRBD1. The CDR3 is 13 amino acids. Germline V CDR1 and CDR2: SQVTM, ANQGSEA. The V gene end was trimmed by 6 bases and the J gene end by 3 bases; junction bases not matched to a gene: 4.